This T cell receptor (beta chain) was documented in a study of CD8 T cells in ankylosing spondylitis. Concerning this clonotype itself: Its antigen remains unknown.

Study-level results: The authors reported significant enrichment of disease-linked clones in matched ankylosing spondylitis synovial fluid.

A single record per CDR3 protein comes from TCRdb applying MiXCR to the 5' RACE reads. The sample lists 150,000 to 200,000 distinct CDR3 sequences; about 13% were seen once. The CDR3 runs 12 residues. V lost 5 bases to trimming and J lost 7 bases, with 10 bases between them. Germline V gene sequence: CDR1 LNHDA, CDR2 SQIVND (reference sequence). This chain uses TRBV19 with TRBJ2-3, with D uncertain. The sequence was collected from a male donor with ankylosing spondylitis or in good health (not recorded which). The specimen was blood, either unsorted or a sorted T cell fraction (not recorded which). DNA of the CDR3: TGTGCCAGTAGTCTATCCGGGTATACGCAGTATTTT. Amino acids: CASSLSGYTQYF.